Below are 22 T cell receptor beta chains sequenced from a single sample in a study of a mutant IDH1 vaccine in newly diagnosed glioma (dated by TCRdb to the early 2020s). The sample's time point, from its label and the paper: week 47, end of study. A 20-mer mutant IDH1 peptide at 300 micrograms in Montanide made up each vaccine dose, which was injected subcutaneously together with topical imiquimod. Their antigens are not known. The receptor library was made with the immunoSEQ multiplex PCR assay. TCRdb took over this immuneACCESS table, retaining in-frame rearrangements with V and J assigned. Such tables are incomplete; in checked studies, under half of the missing clones stem from an unresolved V gene, and the remainder is unexplained. The table for this sample lists 58,000 or so clones; 83% of them were counted only once. Roughly 3% of the sample is taken by the ten largest. Sequencing used PBMCs, obtained from a glioma patient whose treatment included an IDH1 peptide vaccine. Receptors originate from a woman between 45 and 65 years old with glioma.

This chain joins TRBV29-1 and TRBJ2-3; TRBD1 might be the D (6 bases). This CDR3 spans 16 amino acids. Germline CDR1 SQVTM, CDR2 ANQGSEA. Trimming shortened V by 0 bases and J by 2 bases, and 15 bases separated the two germline ends. DNA for the CDR3: TGCAGCGTTGAAGATCGTCATAGGGGGATCACAGATACGCAGTATTTT. It specifies CSVEDRHRGITDTQYF.

V is TRBV4-1 and J is TRBJ1-2; no definite D call. CDR1 and CDR2 (germline): MGHRA, YSYEKL. This CDR3 is 16 amino acids long. Trimming removed 1 base at V and 0 bases at J, with 12 bases between. The CDR3 loop reads CASSQVPGYANYGYTF. In DNA, the CDR3 is TGCGCCAGCAGCCAAGTTCCGGGGTACGCTAACTATGGCTACACCTTC.

The chain is built from TRBV30 and TRBJ2-6; unclear D gene. V was cut by 0 bases and J by 1 base, with 13 bases left in between. The CDR3 is made up of 17 amino acids. The germline CDR1 and CDR2 sequences are GTSNPN and SVGIG (reference sequence). CDR3 nucleotide sequence: TGTGCCTGGAGTGTTACCGACCGGAAGTCTGGGGCCAACGTCCTGACTTTC. It yields the protein CAWSVTDRKSGANVLTF.

V usage is TRBV30 and J usage is TRBJ1-2; 7 bases agree with TRBD1. V dropped 0 bases and J dropped 7; count of bases not matched to a gene: 14. CDR1 is GTSNPN, CDR2 SVGIG, per germline (reference sequence). This CDR3 spans 16 amino acids. CDR3 nucleotide sequence: TGTGCCTGGAGTGTTCCCGACAGGGTATTGGAGAGTGGCTACACCTTC. It encodes CAWSVPDRVLESGYTF.

The chain employs TRBV7-8 and TRBJ1-1; the D is unclear. Germline lookup yields CDR1 SGHVS and CDR2 FQNEAQ. The CDR3 is 14 residues long. The V end was cut by 5 bases, the J end by 0 bases, with 10 bases between. CDR3 in amino acids: CASSSSVMNTEAFF. The CDR3 bases are TGTGCCAGCAGCAGCAGCGTCATGAACACTGAAGCTTTCTTT.

This clone was found a few times. Other DNA sequences within the sample encode an identical CDR3. This CDR3 reads CSARVGETQYF. CDR3 sequence (DNA): TGCAGTGCTAGAGTCGGAGAGACCCAGTACTTC. The chain is built from TRBV20-1 and TRBJ2-5, with D uncertain. The V end was cut by 1 base, the J end by 4 bases, with 4 bases between. This CDR3 is built from 11 residues. Germline assignment: CDR1 DFQATT and CDR2 SNEGSKA (reference sequence).

The genes are TRBV5-5 and TRBJ2-1; the D is unclear. Germline-derived CDR1 and CDR2 are SGHKS and YYEKEE (reference sequence). This CDR3 has 13 amino acids. Between the trimmed V and J ends, which lost 1 base and 5 bases, there was a span of 7 bases. DNA of the CDR3: TGTGCCAGCAGCTTGTATTTGCACAATGAGCAGTTCTTC. Its translation is CASSLYLHNEQFF.

The V and J genes are TRBV10-3 and TRBJ1-2, with 9 bases lining up with TRBD1. The CDR3 has 16 residues. Germline V gives CDR1 ENHRY, CDR2 SYGVKD. V lost 2 bases, J lost 8 bases, and 12 bases stayed unmatched. The DNA for the CDR3 is TGTGCCATCAGTGAGCAGACCGGGACAGGGAATAGAGGCTACACCTTC. Translated, it gives CAISEQTGTGNRGYTF.

J is TRBJ1-1 and V is TRBV5-1; 7 bases are shared with TRBD1. Trimming cost V 3 bases and J 1 base; bases outside gene matches: 3. CDR3 length: 14 amino acids. CDR1 and CDR2 from the germline V gene are SGHRS and YFSETQ. CDR3 bases: TGCGCCAGCAGCTCTAGACAGGGGAACACTGAAGCTTTCTTT. Its translation: CASSSRQGNTEAFF.

The chain combines TRBV6-1 with TRBJ1-1; 10 nucleotides agree with TRBD1. With 3 bases clipped from V and 6 bases from J, the junction kept 7 bases outside the gene matches. Germline loops: CDR1 MNHNS, CDR2 SASEGT. CDR3 size: 15 residues. Here the CDR3 DNA reads TGTGCCAGCAGTGACGGGACAGGGGAGTTTTCTGAAGCTTTCTTT. Residues: CASSDGTGEFSEAFF.

This chain links TRBV7-3 with TRBJ2-1; no reliable D call. Germline loops: CDR1 SGHTA, CDR2 FQGTGA. V was clipped by 5 bases and J by 0 bases, with 11 bases between them. CDR3 length: 15 residues. CDR3 in amino acids: CASSLDFNSYNEQFF. The CDR3 DNA follows: TGTGCCAGCAGCCTCGACTTCAACTCCTACAATGAGCAGTTCTTC. Full variable domain (outside the CDR3, taken from reference TRBV7-3 and TRBJ2-1): GAGVSQTPSNKVTEKGKYVELRCDPISGHTALYWYRQSLGQGPEFLIYFQGTGAADDSGLPNDRFFAVRPEGSVSTLKIQRTERGDSAVYLCASSLDFNSYNEQFFGPGTRLTVL.

As DNA, the CDR3 is TGCGCCAGCAGCATAGGGACTAGCGGGGGGTTAAGGGAGCAGTTCTTC. Amino acid sequence: CASSIGTSGGLREQFF. The chain uses TRBV5-1 and TRBJ2-1; 15 positions match TRBD2. The CDR3 has 16 residues. Trimming removed 4 bases from V and 10 bases from J; junction bases left unmatched: 9. Germline V gene sequence: CDR1 SGHRS, CDR2 YFSETQ. Supplemented by reference TRBV5-1 and TRBJ2-1, the full variable domain reads KAGVTQTPRYLIKTRGQQVTLSCSPISGHRSVSWYQQTPGQGLQFLFEYFSETQRNKGNFPGRFSGRQFSNSRSEMNVSTLELGDSALYLCASSIGTSGGLREQFFGPGTRLTVL.

This clone came up once. The chain uses TRBV18 and TRBJ1-2; D is possibly TRBD1 (6 bases). Trimming pared 4 bases from V and 8 bases from J, leaving 14 bases between. The CDR3 length is 13 residues. Germline loops: CDR1 KGHSH, CDR2 LQKENI. The CDR3 protein is CASSQRPGEGYTF. In DNA, the CDR3 is TGTGCCAGCTCACAGCGGCCAGGGGAAGGCTACACCTTC.

The chain joins TRBV5-6 to TRBJ2-7, with 11 bases that match TRBD1. Germline loops: CDR1 SGHDT, CDR2 YYEEEE. There are 16 residues in the CDR3. V lost 0 bases, J lost 4 bases, and 6 bases stayed unmatched. CDR3 sequence (DNA): TGTGCCAGCAGCTTGGGCACCGGACAGGGGGCTTACGAGCAGTACTTC. Residues: CASSLGTGQGAYEQYF.

This clone was seen a single time. This rearrangement joins TRBV15 to TRBJ1-1, with 7 nucleotides matching TRBD1. The germline gives CDR1 LNHNV, CDR2 YYDKDF (reference sequence). Trimming at V came to 5 bases and at J to 2 bases, leaving 8 bases not matched to a gene. This CDR3 has 15 residues. Written as DNA, the CDR3 is TGTGCCACCAGCTTTCCGTACAGGGGAAACACTGAAGCTTTCTTT. Translated: CATSFPYRGNTEAFF.

The rearrangement uses TRBV2 and TRBJ1-6, with D possibly matching TRBD1 (5 bases). Trimming shortened V by 8 bases and J by 5 bases, and 10 bases separated the two germline ends. The germline V gene encodes CDR1 SNHLY and CDR2 FYNNEI. The CDR3 covers 13 residues. The CDR3 reads CASLRQNNSPLHF. The CDR3 nucleotides are TGTGCCAGCCTTCGACAGAATAATTCACCCCTCCACTTT.

The J gene is TRBJ1-1, the V gene TRBV27; D may be TRBD1 (6 bases). The CDR3 runs 12 residues. The V end lost 5 bases, the J end lost 8 bases, and 12 bases lay between the germline ends. Germline V gene data show CDR1 as MNHEY and CDR2 as SMNVEV (reference sequence). CDR3 DNA: TGTGCCAGCAGTGAAAGAAGGGGGGAAGCTTTCTTT. Translated: CASSERRGEAFF.

This clone was seen a few times. The same CDR3 also results from other DNA sequences found in this sample. The J gene is TRBJ1-6, the V gene TRBV6-1, with D unresolved. Trimming shortened V by 4 bases and J by 7 bases, and 11 bases separated the two germline ends. CDR1 is MNHNS, CDR2 SASEGT, per germline. There are 14 residues in the CDR3. The CDR3 coding sequence is TGTGCCAGCAGTGGTCGGGAGATCAATTCACCCCTCCACTTT. Amino acids: CASSGREINSPLHF.

This chain joins TRBV19 and TRBJ1-1; possible D gene TRBD1, 6 bases. Germline V CDR1 and CDR2: LNHDA, SQIVND (reference sequence). V lost 1 base to trimming and J lost 6 bases, with 18 bases between them. The CDR3 consists of 16 residues. The CDR3: CASSIGDQLGAAEAFF. The CDR3 DNA follows: TGTGCCAGTAGTATAGGTGATCAGCTGGGGGCCGCTGAAGCTTTCTTT.

The gene calls are TRBV4-1 and TRBJ2-7, with D unclear. With 3 bases removed from V and 6 bases from J, the gap between germline ends came to 15 bases. Germline CDR1 MGHRA, CDR2 YSYEKL. This CDR3 spans 14 amino acids. CDR3: CASSQPGGRGEQYF. DNA for the CDR3: TGCGCCAGCAGCCAGCCCGGCGGTAGAGGCGAGCAGTACTTC.

The chain uses TRBV7-9 and TRBJ2-1; D is unclear. The CDR3 spans 15 residues. Germline V gives CDR1 SEHNR, CDR2 FQNEAQ (reference sequence). Trimming cost V 3 bases and J 0 bases, with 9 bases left between them. The CDR3 loop reads CASSFAESSYNEQFF. DNA for the CDR3: TGTGCCAGCAGCTTCGCCGAGAGCTCCTACAATGAGCAGTTCTTC.

The chain employs TRBV7-2 and TRBJ2-5, with 13 bases that match TRBD2. Unmatched junction bases numbered 5, after V lost 0 bases and J lost 1 base. Germline V gives CDR1 SGHTA, CDR2 FQGNSA. The CDR3 covers 18 residues. CDR3 protein: CASSLALAGGPSQETQYF. DNA of the CDR3: TGTGCCAGCAGCTTAGCACTAGCGGGGGGGCCAAGCCAAGAGACCCAGTACTTC.